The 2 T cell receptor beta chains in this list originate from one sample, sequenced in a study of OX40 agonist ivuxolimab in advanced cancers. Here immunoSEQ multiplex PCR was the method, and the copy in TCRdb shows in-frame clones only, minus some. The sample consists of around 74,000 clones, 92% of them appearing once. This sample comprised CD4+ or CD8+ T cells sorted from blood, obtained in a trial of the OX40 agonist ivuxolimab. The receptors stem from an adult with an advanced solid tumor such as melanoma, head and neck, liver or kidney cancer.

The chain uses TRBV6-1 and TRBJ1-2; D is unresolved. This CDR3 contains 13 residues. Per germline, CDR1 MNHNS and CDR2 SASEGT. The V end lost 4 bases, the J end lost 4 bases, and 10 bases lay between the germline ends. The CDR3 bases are TGTGCCAGCAGTGCCGAGGTGGTCTATGGCTACACCTTC. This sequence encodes CASSAEVVYGYTF.

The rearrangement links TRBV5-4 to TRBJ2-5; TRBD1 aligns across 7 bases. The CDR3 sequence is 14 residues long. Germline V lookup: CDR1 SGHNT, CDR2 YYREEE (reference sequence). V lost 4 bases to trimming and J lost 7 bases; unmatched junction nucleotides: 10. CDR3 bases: TGTGCCAGCAGCGGGTCGGACAGGTCAATGACCCAGTACTTC. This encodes CASSGSDRSMTQYF.